Listed here is a single TCR beta chain. What it binds is unknown. Naive CD8 cells lacked CD45RO and underwent positive selection for CCR7, leaving out terminally differentiated effector memory CD45RA+ cells. Those who donated were healthy HIV-negative adults, with no recent acute infections or vaccinations reported. The method was immunoSEQ multiplex PCR; TCRdb's version includes in-frame clones alone and lacks a portion of them. The sample includes 2 million to 2.5 million clones, about 95% of them seen just once. The source of the sample is a study of shared clonotypes between healthy human individuals. Study-wide results and limits: Investigators expected sequencing depth to affect clonotype sharing among donors. Estimated richness was generally greater in naive than memory subsets.

The germline V gene has CDR1 MDHEN and CDR2 SYDVKM. This CDR3 comprises 12 residues. Trimming cost V 6 bases and J 6 bases, with 12 bases left between them. The genes are TRBV28 and TRBJ2-7; D is possibly TRBD2 (6 bases). This clonotype originated in a man in his late teens or twenties in good health. The sample was naive CD8+ T cells sorted from blood. As DNA, the CDR3 is TGTGCCAGCAGCCTGGACGGGGGCGAGCAGTACTTC. It is translated as CASSLDGGEQYF. The full variable domain, its missing parts supplied by reference TRBV28 and TRBJ2-7, is DVKVTQSSRYLVKRTGEKVFLECVQDMDHENMFWYRQDPGLGLRLIYFSYDVKMKEKGDIPEGYSVSREKKERFSLILESASTNQTSMYLCASSLDGGEQYFGPGTRLTVT.